This T cell receptor (beta chain) was captured by sequencing in a study of blood T cells in healthy people across ages. The study, taken as a whole, reports: Underestimates were what the diversity estimates from one million T cells were considered to be.

Worth noting for this clonotype: Antigen: not known.

Primers used in a second PCR of roughly 6 to 11 cycles were a sample-barcoded 5' primer and a J-beta primer mix. From the 5' RACE reads, TCRdb called clonotypes with MiXCR, one entry per CDR3 protein. The data contain roughly 1,700,000 distinct CDR3 sequences, over 25% of them singletons. The CDR3 runs 13 residues. The germline V gene encodes CDR1 SGHRS and CDR2 YFSETQ. Trimming removed 3 bases from V and 5 bases from J, with 9 bases in between. Input material: blood. The receptor was derived from a woman aged 25 to 39 in good health. The rearrangement uses TRBV5-1 and TRBJ2-1; D is perhaps TRBD2 (7 bases). CDR3 region: CASSWEGDNEQFF. The CDR3 nucleotides are TGCGCCAGCAGCTGGGAGGGGGACAATGAGCAGTTCTTC.